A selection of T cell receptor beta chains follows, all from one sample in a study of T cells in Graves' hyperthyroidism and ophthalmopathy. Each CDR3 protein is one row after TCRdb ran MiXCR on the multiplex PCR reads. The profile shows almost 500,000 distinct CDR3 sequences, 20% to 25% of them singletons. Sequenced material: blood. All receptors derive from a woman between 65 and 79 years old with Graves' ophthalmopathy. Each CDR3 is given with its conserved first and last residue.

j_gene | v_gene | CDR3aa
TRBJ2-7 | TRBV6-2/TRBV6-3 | CASQLAGRYEQYF
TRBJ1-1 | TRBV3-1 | CASSQAFLRVTTEAFF
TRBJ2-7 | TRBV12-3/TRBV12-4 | CASSIPRDREQYF
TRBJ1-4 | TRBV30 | CAWSWGATNEKLFF
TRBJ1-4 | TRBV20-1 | CSASPGTGPNEKLFF
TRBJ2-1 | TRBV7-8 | CASSLALGLARNEQFF
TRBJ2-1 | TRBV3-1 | CASSLGSGRSYNEQFF
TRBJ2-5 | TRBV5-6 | CASSLTGIGETQYF
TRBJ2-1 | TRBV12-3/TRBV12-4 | CASGLEQFF
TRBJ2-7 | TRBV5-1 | CASSLQGNSYEQYF
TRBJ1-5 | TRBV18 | CASSSQLQGKPQHF
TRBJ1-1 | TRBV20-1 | CSVSDRGGNTEAFF
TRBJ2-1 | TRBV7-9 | CASGIGNNEQFF
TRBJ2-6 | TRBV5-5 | CASSLVQSNSGANVLTF
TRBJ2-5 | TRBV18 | CASSGSYTRETQYF
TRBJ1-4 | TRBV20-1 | CSARESTGTNEKLFF
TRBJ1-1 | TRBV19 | CASSRGQGHMNTEAFF
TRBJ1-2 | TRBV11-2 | CASSLEGEGYTF
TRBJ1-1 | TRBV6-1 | CASNRRLNTEAFF
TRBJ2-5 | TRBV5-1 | CASSPTGTSGETQYF
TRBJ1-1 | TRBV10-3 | CAISAWAGGNTEAFF
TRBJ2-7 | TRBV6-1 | CASSPGAGPLSRMEQYF
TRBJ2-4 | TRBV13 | CASSPSPGLAALRAKNIQYF
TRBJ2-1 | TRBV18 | CASSSPGPWFF
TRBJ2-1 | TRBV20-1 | CSAQGLAGGYNEQFF
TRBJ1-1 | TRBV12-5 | CASGWDQGGTEAFF
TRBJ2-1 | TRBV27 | CASSTDWDEQFF
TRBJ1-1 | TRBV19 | CASSTRTGLNTEAFF
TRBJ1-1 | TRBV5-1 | CASSPSWGAFTEAFF
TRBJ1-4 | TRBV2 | CASSPNGRLGEKLFF
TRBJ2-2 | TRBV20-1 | CSAKQTNTGELFF
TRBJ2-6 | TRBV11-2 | CASTSGTGANVLTF
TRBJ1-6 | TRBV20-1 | CSATEGVSPLHF
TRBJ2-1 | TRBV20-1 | CSAFLSAYNEQFF
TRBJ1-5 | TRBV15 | CATSRGQGWGNQPQHF